This entry lists 26 T cell receptor beta chains sequenced from one sample in a study of blood T cell repertoires in COVID-19. Clones were sequenced by immunoSEQ multiplex PCR, and TCRdb holds only the in-frame ones, with some missing. The sample holds over 80,000 clones, roughly 87% seen once. Sequencing was done on a sample of peripheral blood. The receptor source for this set is a man in his fifties or sixties with acute or convalescent COVID-19.

This clone was counted between two and nine times. This chain uses TRBV18 with TRBJ2-7; 7 nucleotides agree with TRBD1. The V segment lost 5 bases and the J segment 2 bases; nucleotides outside the gene matches: 3. Germline lookup yields CDR1 KGHSH and CDR2 LQKENI. The CDR3 covers 13 residues. The CDR3 DNA follows: TGTGCCAGCTCAGCCGACAGGGCCTACGAGCAGTACTTC. Its translation: CASSADRAYEQYF. The full variable domain, completed using reference TRBV18 and TRBJ2-7, is NAGVMQNPRHLVRRRGQEARLRCSPMKGHSHVYWYRQLPEEGLKFMVYLQKENIIDESGMPKERFSAEFPKEGPSILRIQQVVRGDSAAYFCASSADRAYEQYFGPGTRLTVT.

The chain links TRBV19 to TRBJ2-5; weak D call: TRBD2 (6 bases). The V end was cut by 1 base, the J end by 5 bases, with 14 bases between. The germline gives CDR1 LNHDA, CDR2 SQIVND (reference sequence). CDR3 length: 15 amino acids. The CDR3 region is CASSIGTGGKETQYF. The CDR3 bases are TGTGCCAGTAGTATAGGAACAGGAGGGAAGGAGACCCAGTACTTC.

J is TRBJ1-1 and V is TRBV7-9; D unclear. Deletions cut 5 bases from V and 0 bases from J, with 16 bases between. The germline gives CDR1 SEHNR, CDR2 FQNEAQ (reference sequence). The CDR3 runs 16 residues. The CDR3 bases are TGTGCCAGCAGCAAACCCAGCAGCGGATTGAACACTGAAGCTTTCTTT. This codes for CASSKPSSGLNTEAFF.

This clone was observed a handful of times. The CDR3 loop is CASSFRAGASKSDEQYF. The CDR3 DNA reads as TGTGCCAGCAGCTTCCGAGCGGGGGCCTCGAAGAGCGACGAGCAGTACTTC. The V and J genes are TRBV5-6 and TRBJ2-7; 8 bases align to TRBD2. Germline loops: CDR1 SGHDT, CDR2 YYEEEE. The CDR3 is 17 amino acids. With 2 bases clipped from V and 5 bases from J, the junction kept 15 bases outside the gene matches.

CDR3: CASSLDGGRTNEKLFF. CDR3 nucleotides: TGCGCCAGCAGCTTGGATGGCGGGCGTACCAATGAAAAACTGTTTTTT. This chain links TRBV5-1 with TRBJ1-4; D not resolved. The V and J ends lost 0 bases and 5 bases respectively, with 14 bases between them. The germline gives CDR1 SGHRS, CDR2 YFSETQ. This CDR3 is built from 16 residues. Looking up the rest from reference TRBV5-1 and TRBJ1-4 gives the full variable domain: KAGVTQTPRYLIKTRGQQVTLSCSPISGHRSVSWYQQTPGQGLQFLFEYFSETQRNKGNFPGRFSGRQFSNSRSEMNVSTLELGDSALYLCASSLDGGRTNEKLFFGSGTQLSVL.

This clone was picked up a small number of times. V gene TRBV19 combines with J gene TRBJ1-5, with TRBD1 matching over 7 bases. The CDR3 is 16 amino acids. CDR1 and CDR2 (germline): LNHDA, SQIVND (reference sequence). Losses at the gene ends were 1 base for V and 5 bases for J; bases not matched to a gene: 8. The CDR3 loop is CASSIARDSWDQPQHF. In nucleotides, the CDR3 is TGTGCCAGTAGTATAGCCCGGGACAGCTGGGATCAGCCCCAGCATTTT.

This rearrangement joins TRBV15 to TRBJ1-1; D is undetermined. Germline V gene sequence: CDR1 LNHNV, CDR2 YYDKDF (reference sequence). V was cut by 0 bases and J by 0 bases, with 11 bases left in between. The CDR3 consists of 16 residues. The CDR3 DNA reads as TGTGCCACCAGCAGAGATTCTAGAATCATGAACACTGAAGCTTTCTTT. It yields the protein CATSRDSRIMNTEAFF. Full variable domain (outside the CDR3, taken from reference TRBV15 and TRBJ1-1): DAMVIQNPRYQVTQFGKPVTLSCSQTLNHNVMYWYQQKSSQAPKLLFHYYDKDFNNEADTPDNFQSRRPNTSFCFLDIRSPGLGDTAMYLCATSRDSRIMNTEAFFGQGTRLTVV.

This rearrangement joins TRBV10-3 to TRBJ1-6; D gene ambiguous. CDR1 is ENHRY and CDR2 is SYGVKD in the germline V gene. Trimming removed 3 bases from V and 7 bases from J, with 13 bases in between. This CDR3 comprises 15 residues. The CDR3 protein is CAISDSRRENSPLHF. CDR3 in DNA: TGTGCCATCAGTGACAGCCGGAGGGAGAATTCACCCCTCCACTTT.

The CDR3 sequence: CASRRQNLGVYGYTF. DNA of the CDR3: TGTGCCAGCAGACGACAAAACTTGGGCGTCTATGGCTACACCTTC. The rearrangement links TRBV6-5 to TRBJ1-2; no firm D call. V lost 6 bases, J lost 4 bases, and 18 bases lay in between. The CDR3 is 15 residues long. Germline-derived CDR1 and CDR2 are MNHEY and SVGAGI.

A single count supports this clone. The rearrangement joins TRBV6-5 to TRBJ1-5; 7 bases align to TRBD1. This CDR3 is 15 amino acids long. Germline CDR1 reads MNHEY; CDR2 reads SVGAGI. V shed 7 bases and J 6 bases; nucleotides not matched to a gene: 12. This CDR3 is CASISPTGVGQPQHF. CDR3 nucleotides: TGTGCCAGCATCTCCCCTACAGGGGTGGGTCAGCCCCAGCATTTT.

The chain links TRBV6-6 to TRBJ1-1; 7 nucleotides match TRBD1. Trimming cost V 6 bases and J 11 bases; bases outside gene matches: 3. Germline CDR1 MNHNY, CDR2 SVGAGI (reference sequence). The CDR3 is 10 amino acids. In nucleotides, the CDR3 is TGTGCCAGCAGGTCAGGGGGGGCTTTCTTT. As protein: CASRSGGAFF.

This chain links TRBV7-8 with TRBJ1-2; TRBD1 might be the D (5 bases). The V gene's germline CDR1 is SGHVS and CDR2 FQNEAQ. Deletions cut 1 base from V and 0 bases from J, with 6 bases between. CDR3 length equals 14 residues. The CDR3 region is CASSLVGANYGYTF. CDR3 sequence (DNA): TGTGCCAGCAGCTTAGTAGGGGCTAACTATGGCTACACCTTC.

The DNA of the CDR3 is TGTGCCTGGAGTGTTCAGGGGTCAGATACGCAGTATTTT. It is translated as CAWSVQGSDTQYF. V usage is TRBV30 and J usage is TRBJ2-3, with D maybe TRBD1 (6 bases). Trimming shortened V by 0 bases and J by 4 bases, and 8 bases separated the two germline ends. The CDR3 runs 13 residues. Germline V gene sequence: CDR1 GTSNPN, CDR2 SVGIG (reference sequence).

V and J are TRBV7-9 and TRBJ1-4, with TRBD1 identical over 7 bases. V shed 5 bases, J shed 2 bases, and the junction held 2 bases outside the gene matches. CDR3 length: 14 residues. CDR1 SEHNR and CDR2 FQNEAQ come from the germline V gene (reference sequence). Here the CDR3 reads CASSPTGTNEKLFF. Here the CDR3 DNA reads TGTGCCAGCAGCCCGACAGGGACTAATGAAAAACTGTTTTTT. The full variable domain, with the rest looked up from reference TRBV7-9 and TRBJ1-4, is DTGVSQNPRHKITKRGQNVTFRCDPISEHNRLYWYRQTLGQGPEFLTYFQNEAQLEKSRLLSDRFSAERPKGSFSTLEIQRTEQGDSAMYLCASSPTGTNEKLFFGSGTQLSVL.

The chain recombines TRBV5-1 with TRBJ2-5; 7 bases map to TRBD2. J lost 2 bases, V lost 9 bases, and 13 bases had no gene match. This CDR3 is 15 amino acids long. Germline-derived CDR1 and CDR2 are SGHRS and YFSETQ. CDR3 nucleotides: TGCGCCACCCAGGGAGGGGTAATAGGGCAAGAGACCCAGTACTTC. This translates into CATQGGVIGQETQYF.

The sample holds a few counts of this clone. This chain links TRBV3-1 (or the pseudogene TRBV3-2) with TRBJ1-3; D unclear. CDR1 is LGHDT and CDR2 is YNNKEL in the germline V gene (reference sequence). CDR3 length: 15 residues. Between the trimmed V and J ends, which lost 0 bases and 0 bases, there was a span of 6 bases. The DNA for the CDR3 is TGTGCCAGCAGCCAAGATTTGAGCTCTGGAAACACCATATATTTT. Translation gives CASSQDLSSGNTIYF.

This rearrangement joins TRBV19 to TRBJ1-5, with 7 bases fitting TRBD1. The CDR3 has 16 amino acids. Trimming cost V 4 bases and J 3 bases; bases outside gene matches: 9. CDR1 is LNHDA and CDR2 is SQIVND in the germline V gene (reference sequence). For the CDR3, the DNA is TGTGCCAGTAGTACCCGATACAGGGGATCCAATCAGCCCCAGCATTTT. It translates to CASSTRYRGSNQPQHF.

The chain employs TRBV5-1 and TRBJ2-5; weak D call: TRBD2 (6 bases). Trimming left V 5 bases short and J 1 base short, with 12 bases between. The CDR3 length is 14 residues. CDR1 is SGHRS, CDR2 YFSETQ, per germline. The CDR3 loop reads CASSSGGAQETQYF. CDR3 sequence (DNA): TGCGCCAGCAGTAGTGGCGGGGCCCAAGAGACCCAGTACTTC.

This sequence joins TRBV25-1 and TRBJ2-3; TRBD2 agrees at 13 bases. The CDR3 length is 15 residues. V gave up 5 bases and J gave up 6 bases; unmatched junction bases: 5. From germline, CDR1 is MGHDK and CDR2 SYGVNS. CDR3 sequence: CASSQLAGGPDTQYF. CDR3 bases: TGTGCCAGCAGTCAACTAGCGGGGGGGCCCGATACGCAGTATTTT.

The CDR3 spells CASSLALAGDNEQFF. The CDR3, as DNA: TGTGCCAGCAGCTTGGCTCTAGCGGGGGACAATGAGCAGTTCTTC. The chain links TRBV5-4 to TRBJ2-1; 10 bases fit TRBD2. Germline V gene data show CDR1 as SGHNT and CDR2 as YYREEE (reference sequence). The CDR3 consists of 15 residues. V shed 0 bases, J shed 5 bases, and the junction held 2 bases outside the gene matches.

The chain joins TRBV24-1 to TRBJ2-1; 14 nucleotides line up with TRBD2. Germline CDR1 and CDR2: KGHDR and SFDVKD. After removal of 9 bases from V and 8 bases from J, the junction contained 14 bases not matched to a gene. This CDR3 has 17 amino acids. CDR3: CATSRGPGLAGGDEQFF. The CDR3 nucleotides read TGTGCCACCTCCCGAGGCCCTGGACTAGCGGGGGGAGATGAGCAGTTCTTC.

The chain uses TRBV28 and TRBJ2-7; TRBD1 agrees at 11 bases. Trimming at V came to 6 bases and at J to 5 bases, leaving 6 bases not matched to a gene. This CDR3 spans 14 amino acids. Per germline, CDR1 MDHEN and CDR2 SYDVKM. The CDR3 loop is CASRGQGVQNEQYF. DNA for the CDR3: TGTGCCAGCAGGGGACAGGGGGTTCAGAACGAGCAGTACTTC.

The CDR3 bases are TGTGCCAGCAGCCCGGACAGGGCTGAGACCCAGTACTTC. This sequence encodes CASSPDRAETQYF. The rearrangement uses TRBV9 and TRBJ2-5; 8 nucleotides match TRBD1. CDR3 length: 13 amino acids. Losses at the gene ends were 4 bases for V and 5 bases for J; bases not matched to a gene: 4. CDR1 SGDLS and CDR2 YYNGEE come from the germline V gene.

Concerning this clone itself: At one of its ends the junction is not consistent with the germline gene, which may arise from a read error. This chain connects TRBV7-7 to TRBJ2-3; D is unresolved. CDR3 length: 13 amino acids. Germline V gene lookup returns CDR1 SSHAT and CDR2 FNYEAQ (reference sequence). CDR3 coding DNA: TGTGCTAGCAGCTTGACTTTCTCAGATACGCAGTATTTT. Encoded protein: CASSLTFSDTQYF.

This clone was seen only once. The chain employs TRBV4-1 and TRBJ1-1; possibly TRBD1 for D (6 bases). Trimming removed 3 bases at V and 1 base at J, with 9 bases between. The CDR3 has 14 residues. The V gene's germline CDR1 is MGHRA and CDR2 YSYEKL. CDR3 DNA sequence: TGCGCCAGCAGCCAGAACAGGGAGAACACTGAAGCTTTCTTT. This codes for CASSQNRENTEAFF.

Only one count was recorded for this clone. The chain joins TRBV5-6 to TRBJ2-1; D ambiguous. This CDR3 has 14 residues. The V gene's germline CDR1 is SGHDT and CDR2 YYEEEE. V lost 6 bases, J lost 0 bases, and 10 bases lay in between. The CDR3: CASTPMSSYNEQFF. CDR3 sequence (DNA): TGTGCCAGCACGCCTATGAGCTCCTACAATGAGCAGTTCTTC.